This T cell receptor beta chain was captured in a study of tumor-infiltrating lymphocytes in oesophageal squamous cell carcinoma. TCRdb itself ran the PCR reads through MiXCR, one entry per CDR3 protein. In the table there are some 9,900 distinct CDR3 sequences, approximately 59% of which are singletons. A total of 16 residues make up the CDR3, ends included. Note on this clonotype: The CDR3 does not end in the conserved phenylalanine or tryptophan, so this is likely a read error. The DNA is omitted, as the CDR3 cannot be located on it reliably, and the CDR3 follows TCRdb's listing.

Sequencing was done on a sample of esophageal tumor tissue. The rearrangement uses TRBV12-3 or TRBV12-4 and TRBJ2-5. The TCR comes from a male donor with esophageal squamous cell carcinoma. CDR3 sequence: CASSLAGRIYGYTFGS.